This TCR beta chain derives from a study of cytomegalovirus exposure and HLA in healthy donors. Sequenced by immunoSEQ multiplex PCR; TCRdb stores in-frame clones only, minus some. This table holds 210,000 or so clones, 88% found once. Germline V gives CDR1 MNHEY, CDR2 SMNVEV (reference sequence). This CDR3 is 15 amino acids long. V shed 5 bases and J shed 0 bases, with 14 bases lying between them. Sequenced: PBMCs. The clonotype originates from a woman aged 18-29 years in good health and CMV-seronegative. The gene calls are TRBV27 and TRBJ2-7; D possibly corresponds to TRBD2 (6 bases). The CDR3 here is CASSPGLPSSYEQYF. In nucleotides, the CDR3 is TGTGCCAGCAGTCCGGGACTGCCTAGCTCCTACGAGCAGTACTTC.